This T cell receptor (beta chain) was documented in a study of tumor-infiltrating lymphocytes in primary liver carcinoma. Looking at the study overall: Each of the growths was stage T1-T3 N0M0, extending roughly 4.2 to 10 cm across.

With 500 to 650 ng total RNA as template and a constant-region primer, TCR beta cDNA was made. Slightly modified ARM-PCR with three nested multiplex PCR rounds yielded TCR beta libraries. Primers for the first two PCR rounds were TRBV1-TRBV30 forward primers and a C-beta reverse primer (roughly 9 cycles per round). Using its own MiXCR run on the multiplex PCR reads, TCRdb lists one record per CDR3 protein. The repertoire holds under 85,000 distinct CDR3 sequences, with around 70% as singletons. Each 20-30 mg portion of unsorted bulk tissue served as the source for co-extraction of RNA and DNA. In germline, CDR1 is SQVTM, CDR2 ANQGSEA. The CDR3 has 11 amino acids. As concerns this clonotype: One end of the junction fails to match germline, which may point to a read error.

V usage is TRBV29-1 and J usage is TRBJ1-4; a possible D gene is TRBD1 (6 bases). The receptor was isolated from a man aged 40-50 years with primary liver carcinoma and hepatitis B virus infection. The specimen sequenced was liver tumor tissue from sampling region 1. Indicated subset: tumor region T1, superior pole. The CDR3 loop is CSVKVGQNLFF. In nucleotides, the CDR3 is TGCAGCGTTAAGGTGGGACAAAATCTGTTTTTT. Full variable domain (outside the CDR3, taken from reference TRBV29-1 and TRBJ1-4): SAVISQKPSRDICQRGTSLTIQCQVDSQVTMMFWYRQQPGQSLTLIATANQGSEATYESGFVIDKFPISRPNLTFSTLTVSNMSPEDSSIYLCSVKVGQNLFFGSGTQLSVL.